The T cell receptor beta chain described here comes from a study of identical twins. Study findings and constraints: Insertions were reduced in abundant cord blood beta clonotypes but not in memory repertoires. Weaker excess twin sharing was observed in beta out-of-frame sequences. Conclusions were drawn cross-sectionally by statistical analysis, without following the same donors. Those out-of-frame alpha sequences shared by twins showed an excess of low generation probability.

This CDR3 is built from 14 residues. The V gene's germline CDR1 is DFQATT and CDR2 SNEGSKA (reference sequence). This clonotype was counted ten times or more. Antigen unknown. An end of the junction differs from the germline gene, which may be a read error. TCRdb independently ran MiXCR on the 5' RACE reads; one entry per CDR3 protein. The top ten hold about 5.2% of the sample, which has around 200,000 distinct CDR3 sequences, over 8% seen once. The chain is built from TRBV20-1 and TRBJ2-1, with unresolved D. This receptor was taken from a woman between 18 and 30 years old in good health. The sample consisted of memory (CD45RO+) T cells sorted from blood. As DNA, the CDR3 is TGCACTGCTGTCTCGTTGGCGGCGTACAATGAGCAGTTCTTC. It encodes CTAVSLAAYNEQFF.